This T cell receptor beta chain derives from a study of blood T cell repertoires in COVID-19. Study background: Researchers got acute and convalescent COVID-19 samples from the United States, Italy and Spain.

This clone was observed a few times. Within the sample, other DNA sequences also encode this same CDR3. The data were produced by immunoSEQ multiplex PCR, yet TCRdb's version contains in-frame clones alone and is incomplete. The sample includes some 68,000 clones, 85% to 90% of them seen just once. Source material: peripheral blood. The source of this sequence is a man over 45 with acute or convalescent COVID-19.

The CDR3 DNA reads TGTGCCAGCAGTTACTCTTACAGAAACACTGAAGCTTTCTTT. This sequence encodes CASSYSYRNTEAFF. V gene TRBV6-5 combines with J gene TRBJ1-1; no clear D. CDR3 length: 14 residues. V shed 0 bases and J shed 2 bases, with 7 bases lying between them. Germline values: CDR1 MNHEY, CDR2 SVGAGI.